Presented here are 9 T cell receptor beta chains from one specimen sequenced in a study of CD4 and CD8 cells across lung adenocarcinoma regions. A single record per CDR3 protein comes from TCRdb applying MiXCR to the PCR reads. The sample has 8,000 to 10,000 distinct CDR3 sequences; 40% to 50% are singletons. Sample: CD4+ T cells from the margin of a lung tumor. These receptor sequences come from a female donor with lung adenocarcinoma. The CD4 and CD8 labels of this study may be unreliable.

In regard to this clonotype: A read error may produce the germline difference seen at one junction end. This chain uses TRBV4-1 with TRBJ1-4; TRBD1 is a possible D gene (5 bases). The CDR3 is 15 amino acids. The germline V gene has CDR1 MGHRA and CDR2 YSYEKL. The CDR3 here is CASSQSGGGGEKLFF. The DNA for the CDR3 is TGCGCCAGCAGCCAGAGCGGGGGTGGGGGTGAAAAGCTGTTTTTT.

On this clonotype itself: A read error may produce the germline difference seen at one junction end. The chain couples TRBV27 to TRBJ2-3; possibly TRBD1 or TRBD2 for D (5 bases each). The germline CDR1 and CDR2 sequences are MNHEY and SMNVEV (reference sequence). The CDR3 is 15 amino acids. DNA for the CDR3: TGTGGCAGCGGCTCGGGGCTGGGTGGCAAAAACACTCAGTATTTC. Amino acids: CGSGSGLGGKNTQYF.

This chain links TRBV6-1 with TRBJ2-5, with D possibly TRBD1 on 5 matching bases. This CDR3 is 14 amino acids long. The germline V and J ends were trimmed by 6 bases and 5 bases, with 16 bases remaining between them. Per the germline V gene, CDR1 is MNHNS and CDR2 is SASEGT. The CDR3 here is CASSETSRAETQYF. In DNA, the CDR3 is TGTGCCAGCAGCGAAACAAGCAGGGCCGAGACCCAGTACTTC.

This clonotype ranks as medium-sized. The rearrangement uses TRBV6-5 and TRBJ2-3; possibly TRBD1 for D (6 bases). V was shortened by 4 bases and J by 4 bases, with 21 bases between the two germline ends. CDR3 size: 17 residues. Germline V lookup: CDR1 MNHEY, CDR2 SVGAGI. Here the CDR3 reads CASSFSIGGRSSDTQYF. CDR3 coding DNA: TGTGCCAGCAGTTTTTCTATAGGGGGAAGATCCTCAGATACGCAGTATTTT.

V gene TRBV27 combines with J gene TRBJ2-3; 9 bases map to TRBD2. This CDR3 comprises 15 residues. V gave up 7 bases and J gave up 4 bases; unmatched junction bases: 9. Germline loops: CDR1 MNHEY, CDR2 SMNVEV (reference sequence). The DNA for the CDR3 is TGTGCCAGCACCGGTAGCGGGAGATCCGCAGATACGCAGTATTTT. Translated, it gives CASTGSGRSADTQYF.

This clonotype was counted a few times. With a much larger clone just one base away, this may be a read error. The chain joins TRBV12-3 or TRBV12-4 to TRBJ2-1; the match to TRBD1 covers 9 bases. The DNA end favors TRBJ2-7, so the J call may be wrong. This CDR3 is 15 amino acids long. CDR3 sequence reads: CASSGGQGFYNEQYF. The CDR3, as DNA: TGTGCCAGCAGTGGGGGACAGGGATTTTACAATGAGCAGTACTTC.

This clonotype was seen ten or more times. V and J are TRBV6-1 and TRBJ1-1, with 7 nucleotides matching TRBD1. The germline V gene has CDR1 MNHNS and CDR2 SASEGT. This CDR3 contains 13 residues. V shed 7 bases and J 0 bases; nucleotides not matched to a gene: 2. CDR3 nucleotide sequence: TGTGCCAGCAAGGGACAGCTGAACACTGAAGCTTTCTTT. As protein: CASKGQLNTEAFF.

The rearrangement links TRBV10-2 to TRBJ2-3, with 9 bases identical to TRBD1. Germline lookup yields CDR1 WSHSY and CDR2 SAAADI. The CDR3 length is 14 residues. CDR3 nucleotide sequence: TGCCGCGGCACGGGACAGGGTGGGAAAGATACGCAGTATTTT. Its protein product is CRGTGQGGKDTQYF.

As for this clonotype: One end of the junction fails to match germline, which may point to a read error. The chain uses TRBV6-1 and TRBJ2-3; possible D gene TRBD2, 5 bases. The CDR3 runs 15 residues. Germline CDR1 and CDR2: MNHNS and SASEGT. CDR3 coding DNA: TGTGCCAGGGGGTCCGGGGAGAGTTACACAGAGACCCAGTACTTT. Protein sequence: CARGSGESYTETQYF.